These 20 T cell receptor beta chains came from one sample sequenced in a study of post-analysis software for immune sequencing data. Their antigen targets remain unknown. General observations from the study: Five or six TRBV segments, TRBV5-6, TRBV5-1 and TRBV20-1 among them, were found more frequent in patients than controls.

TCR beta libraries were prepared from cDNA with unique molecular identifiers. TCRdb reprocessed the PCR reads with MiXCR, giving one entry per CDR3 protein. Found here are 750,000 to 900,000 distinct CDR3 sequences, more than 45% of them singletons; the top ten hold roughly 4.5%. The sequencing sample was made of blood. These TCRs come from a girl between 10 and 17 years old with multiple sclerosis.

This rearrangement joins TRBV20-1 to TRBJ1-5; no firm D call. The germline V gene encodes CDR1 DFQATT and CDR2 SNEGSKA (reference sequence). This CDR3 spans 14 amino acids. V shed 3 bases and J shed 6 bases, with 15 bases lying between them. CDR3: CSASGSPETQPQHF. CDR3 DNA: TGCAGTGCTAGCGGGTCCCCGGAGACTCAGCCCCAGCATTTT.

As concerns this clonotype: This CDR3 is missing its conserved last phenylalanine or tryptophan, likely due to a read error. The rearrangement joins TRBV6-6 to TRBJ2-5; D possibly corresponds to TRBD2 (5 bases). The DNA matches TRBJ2-7 better at its end, which makes the J call doubtful. This CDR3 is 14 amino acids long. The germline CDR1 and CDR2 sequences are MNHNY and SVGAGI (reference sequence). CDR3 loop: CATGRKRSSYEQYY. The CDR3 DNA reads as TGTGCCACCGGAAGGAAGCGGAGTTCCTACGAGCAGTACTAC.

This clonotype was observed a handful of times. V gene TRBV14 combines with J gene TRBJ1-5; 7 bases agree with TRBD1. Germline CDR1 is SGHDN and CDR2 is FVKESK. V was pared by 0 bases and J by 1 base, with 3 bases of the junction left unmatched. The CDR3 is 16 residues long. The CDR3 spells CASSQERGQSNQPQHF. The CDR3 nucleotides are TGTGCCAGCAGCCAAGAAAGGGGACAGAGCAATCAGCCCCAGCATTTT. Variable domain in full (rest from reference TRBV14 and TRBJ1-5): EAGVTQFPSHSVIEKGQTVTLRCDPISGHDNLYWYRRVMGKEIKFLLHFVKESKQDESGMPNNRFLAERTGGTYSTLKVQPAELEDSGVYFCASSQERGQSNQPQHFGDGTRLSIL.

Details on this clonotype: A junction boundary mismatches the germline segment, possibly from a read error. CDR3 amino acids: CAGSLGGGSGTQYF. The CDR3 DNA reads as TGTGCCGGCAGCTTAGGAGGCGGGAGTGGTACGCAGTATTTT. The V gene is TRBV7-9, the J gene TRBJ2-3, with 7 nucleotides matching TRBD2. The V gene's germline CDR1 is SEHNR and CDR2 FQNEAQ (reference sequence). The CDR3 sequence is 14 residues long.

The rearrangement links TRBV7-9 to TRBJ1-2; no definite D call. CDR3 length: 13 residues. Germline assignment: CDR1 SEHNR and CDR2 FQNEAQ (reference sequence). V shed 1 base and J shed 8 bases, with 11 bases lying between them. CDR3 nucleotides: TGTGCCAGCAGCTTAGGGACCAAGCGGGGCTACACCTTC. This sequence encodes CASSLGTKRGYTF.

The chain couples TRBV6-1 to TRBJ2-5, with TRBD2 matching 8 bases. The CDR3 has 14 residues. V lost 6 bases to trimming and J lost 4 bases; unmatched junction nucleotides: 7. Germline CDR1 MNHNS, CDR2 SASEGT. Here the CDR3 reads CASRLAAGGETQYF. The CDR3 DNA reads as TGTGCCAGCAGGCTAGCGGCGGGGGGAGAGACCCAGTACTTC.

Here the CDR3 DNA reads TGCGCCAGCAGCTTGGCCTCCTCGGGGGCGTCCTACAATGAGCAGTTCTTC. This codes for CASSLASSGASYNEQFF. The V and J genes are TRBV5-1 and TRBJ2-1; tentatively, D is TRBD1 or TRBD2 (6 bases each). Per the germline V gene, CDR1 is SGHRS and CDR2 is YFSETQ. Trimming took off 0 bases at V and 1 base at J, with 14 bases between the two ends. This CDR3 has 17 amino acids.

This clonotype was counted between two and nine times. This could be a read error, since a much larger clone is one nucleotide away. This chain joins TRBV20-1 and TRBJ2-7; 7 nucleotides align to TRBD2. The CDR3 has 14 amino acids. Per germline, CDR1 DFQATT and CDR2 SNEGSKA (reference sequence). Trimming at V came to 0 bases and at J to 3 bases, leaving 5 bases not matched to a gene. The CDR3 DNA reads as TGCAGTGCTAGAGACGGCGGGAGCAGCTACGAGCAGTACTTC. This translates into CSARDGGSSYEQYF.

The gene calls are TRBV7-2 and TRBJ2-7; 9 bases are a match to TRBD1. This CDR3 contains 18 residues. Germline CDR1 reads SGHTA; CDR2 reads FQGNSA. The V gene end was trimmed by 1 base and the J gene end by 6 bases; junction bases not matched to a gene: 16. CDR3 sequence reads: CASSLVTGGFYPWGEQYF. CDR3 DNA sequence: TGTGCCAGCAGCTTAGTGACAGGGGGGTTCTACCCTTGGGGCGAGCAGTACTTC. The complete variable domain, with remaining parts taken from reference TRBV7-2 and TRBJ2-7, reads GAGVSQSPSNKVTEKGKDVELRCDPISGHTALYWYRQSLGQGLEFLIYFQGNSAPDKSGLPSDRFSAERTGGSVSTLTIQRTQQEDSAVYLCASSLVTGGFYPWGEQYFGPGTRLTVT.

The chain has TRBV27 and TRBJ2-4; D tentatively reads TRBD1 or TRBD2 (5 bases each). With 8 bases removed from V and 8 bases from J, the gap between germline ends came to 16 bases. Per germline, CDR1 MNHEY and CDR2 SMNVEV (reference sequence). The CDR3 contains 13 residues. CDR3 amino acids: CASARGIWDIQYF. DNA of the CDR3: TGTGCCAGCGCCCGGGGCATTTGGGACATTCAGTACTTC.

In its sample, this clonotype was seen once. The CDR3 DNA reads TGCAGCGCCGATCGGTCGCAGGGGAACAATGAGCAGTTCTTC. This codes for CSADRSQGNNEQFF. The chain has TRBV29-1 and TRBJ2-1; possibly TRBD1 for D (6 bases). V dropped 7 bases and J dropped 5 bases, with 18 bases sitting between them. The germline gives CDR1 SQVTM, CDR2 ANQGSEA. The CDR3 covers 14 residues.

This clonotype was observed a handful of times. The gene calls are TRBV7-3 and TRBJ2-5; 9 bases match TRBD2. The V gene's germline CDR1 is SGHTA and CDR2 FQGTGA. This CDR3 contains 16 residues. J gave up 2 bases and V 3 bases, and 7 bases lay outside the gene matches. The CDR3 sequence: CASSFESGRLQETQYF. CDR3 in DNA: TGTGCCAGCAGCTTCGAGAGCGGGAGGCTACAAGAGACCCAGTACTTC.

This clonotype was seen more than once but under ten times. This chain joins TRBV7-8 and TRBJ1-6; 9 bases fit TRBD1. This CDR3 is 16 amino acids long. V shed 5 bases and J 5 bases; nucleotides not matched to a gene: 7. Germline CDR1 and CDR2: SGHVS and FQNEAQ. In DNA form, the CDR3 reads TGTGCCAGCAGCCCTACCGGACAGGGGCATAATTCACCCCTCCACTTT. Protein product: CASSPTGQGHNSPLHF. Full variable domain (rest looked up from reference TRBV7-8 and TRBJ1-6): GAGVSQSPRYKVAKRGQDVALRCDPISGHVSLFWYQQALGQGPEFLTYFQNEAQLDKSGLPSDRFFAERPEGSVSTLKIQRTQQEDSAVYLCASSPTGQGHNSPLHFGNGTRLTVT.

In the case of this clonotype: Germline and junction disagree at one end, which may indicate a read error. V is TRBV6-5 and J is TRBJ2-4; D gene unclear. This CDR3 is 17 amino acids long. Looked up from germline, CDR1 is MNHEY and CDR2 is SVGAGI. CDR3 region: CASSYATGLGSKNIRYF. CDR3 bases: TGTGCCAGCAGTTACGCTACGGGCTTGGGGTCCAAAAACATTCGGTACTTC.

A few counts support this clonotype. The rearrangement links TRBV20-1 to TRBJ2-1; the D call may be TRBD1 or TRBD2 (5 bases each). The CDR3 is 14 residues long. V was trimmed by 3 bases and J by 6 bases, leaving 15 bases between them. CDR1 and CDR2 (germline): DFQATT, SNEGSKA (reference sequence). CDR3 nucleotide sequence: TGCAGTGCTAGGCCCGGGGCAGAAGGCAATGAGCAGTTCTTC. Its translation is CSARPGAEGNEQFF.

This clonotype turned up a few times. The chain links TRBV29-1 to TRBJ2-3; no clear D gene. Germline V lookup: CDR1 SQVTM, CDR2 ANQGSEA. The CDR3 is 13 residues long. Trimming pared 3 bases from V and 1 base from J, leaving 8 bases between. For the CDR3, the DNA is TGCAGCGTTGAGGTGTGGGGCACAGATACGCAGTATTTT. It codes for CSVEVWGTDTQYF.

This chain uses TRBV4-3 with TRBJ2-3; 9 bases agree with TRBD2. Trimming took 1 base from V and 2 from J; bases not matched to a gene: 7. Per germline, CDR1 LGHNA and CDR2 YSLEER. The CDR3 spans 17 residues. This chain's CDR3 is CASSQVGLAGSTDTQYF. Written as DNA, the CDR3 is TGCGCCAGCAGCCAAGTTGGGCTAGCGGGATCCACAGATACGCAGTATTTT.

This clonotype was recorded a few times. The V call is TRBV15, the J call TRBJ1-6, with D unclear. Germline CDR1 reads LNHNV; CDR2 reads YYDKDF (reference sequence). The V end was cut by 0 bases, the J end by 2 bases, with 11 bases between. The CDR3 length is 17 residues. The CDR3 sequence: CATSRDSGGTYNSPLHF. Here the CDR3 DNA reads TGTGCCACCAGCAGAGATTCGGGAGGGACCTATAATTCACCCCTCCACTTT.

The J gene is TRBJ2-5, the V gene TRBV10-3; D possibly corresponds to TRBD2 (5 bases). The DNA end is more similar to TRBJ2-7, so the J call may be wrong. CDR1 and CDR2 (germline): ENHRY, SYGVKD. The length of the CDR3 is 15 residues. This CDR3 is CAISDPGTRPYEQYF. CDR3 coding DNA: TGTGCCATCAGTGACCCGGGAACACGGCCCTACGAGCAGTACTTC.

This clonotype was counted a single time. This chain connects TRBV27 to TRBJ2-1; 9 positions match TRBD1. The germline CDR1 and CDR2 sequences are MNHEY and SMNVEV (reference sequence). J lost 3 bases, V lost 8 bases, and 5 bases had no gene match. CDR3 length: 14 amino acids. The CDR3 region has the DNA TGTGCCAGCTCAACAGGGGGCTTCTACAATGAGCAGTTCTTC. Translation: CASSTGGFYNEQFF.